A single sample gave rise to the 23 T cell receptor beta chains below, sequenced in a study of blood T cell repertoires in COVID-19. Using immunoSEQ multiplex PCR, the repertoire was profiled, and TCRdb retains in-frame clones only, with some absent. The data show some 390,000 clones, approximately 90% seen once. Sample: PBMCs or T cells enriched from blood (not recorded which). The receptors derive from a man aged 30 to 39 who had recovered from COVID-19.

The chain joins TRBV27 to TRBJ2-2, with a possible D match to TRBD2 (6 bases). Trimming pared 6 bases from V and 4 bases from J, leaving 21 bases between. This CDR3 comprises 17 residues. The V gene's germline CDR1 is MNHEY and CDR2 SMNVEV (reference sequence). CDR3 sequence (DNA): TGTGCCAGCAGGGCGGATGGGGTAGCGGTAATCACCGGGGAGCTGTTTTTT. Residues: CASRADGVAVITGELFF.

The CDR3: CASRGSLLAAEQFF. In DNA form, the CDR3 reads TGTGCCAGCAGAGGGAGTCTACTAGCAGCTGAGCAGTTCTTC. The V and J genes are TRBV28 and TRBJ2-1, with D possibly matching TRBD2 (6 bases). Trimming pared 6 bases from V and 9 bases from J, leaving 18 bases between. Germline CDR1 reads MDHEN; CDR2 reads SYDVKM. The CDR3 extends over 14 amino acids.

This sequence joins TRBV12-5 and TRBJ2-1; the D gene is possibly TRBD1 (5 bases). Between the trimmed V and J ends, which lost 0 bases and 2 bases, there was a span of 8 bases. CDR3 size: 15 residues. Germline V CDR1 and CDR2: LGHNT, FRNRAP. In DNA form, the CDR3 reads TGTGCTAGTGGTTTGGTACTGACAGCCTACAATGAGCAGTTCTTC. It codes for CASGLVLTAYNEQFF.

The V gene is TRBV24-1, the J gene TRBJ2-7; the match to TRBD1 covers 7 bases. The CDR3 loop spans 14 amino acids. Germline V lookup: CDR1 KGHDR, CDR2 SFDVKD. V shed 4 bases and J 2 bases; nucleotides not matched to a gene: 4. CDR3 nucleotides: TGTGCCACCAGTGAGTGGGACAGAACCTACGAGCAGTACTTC. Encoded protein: CATSEWDRTYEQYF.

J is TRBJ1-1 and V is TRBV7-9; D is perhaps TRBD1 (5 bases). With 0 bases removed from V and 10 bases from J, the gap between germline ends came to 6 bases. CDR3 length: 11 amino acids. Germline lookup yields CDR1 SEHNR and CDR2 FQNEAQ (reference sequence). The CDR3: CASSLAGVAFF. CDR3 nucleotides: TGTGCCAGCAGCTTAGCAGGGGTAGCTTTCTTT.

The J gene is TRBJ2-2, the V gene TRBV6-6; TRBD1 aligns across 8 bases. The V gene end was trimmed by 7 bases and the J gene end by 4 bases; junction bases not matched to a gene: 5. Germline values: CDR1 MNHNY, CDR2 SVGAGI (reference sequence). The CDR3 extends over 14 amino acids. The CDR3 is CASITGGSTGELFF. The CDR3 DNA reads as TGTGCCAGCATCACAGGGGGTAGCACCGGGGAGCTGTTTTTT.

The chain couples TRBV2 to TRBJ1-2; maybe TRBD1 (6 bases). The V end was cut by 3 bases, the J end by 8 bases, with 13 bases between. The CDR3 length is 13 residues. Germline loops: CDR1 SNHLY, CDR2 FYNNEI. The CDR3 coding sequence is TGTGCCAGCAGTGACAACAGGGAGGGCGGCTACACCTTC. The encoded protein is CASSDNREGGYTF.

CDR3 in amino acids: CAWSTMDRGGMQPQHF. CDR3 nucleotides: TGTGCCTGGAGTACTATGGACAGGGGAGGGATGCAGCCCCAGCATTTT. The rearrangement uses TRBV30 and TRBJ1-5; TRBD1 matches at 9 bases. CDR1 GTSNPN and CDR2 SVGIG come from the germline V gene (reference sequence). The V and J ends lost 2 bases and 7 bases, in that order; junction bases with no gene match: 12. This CDR3 contains 16 residues.

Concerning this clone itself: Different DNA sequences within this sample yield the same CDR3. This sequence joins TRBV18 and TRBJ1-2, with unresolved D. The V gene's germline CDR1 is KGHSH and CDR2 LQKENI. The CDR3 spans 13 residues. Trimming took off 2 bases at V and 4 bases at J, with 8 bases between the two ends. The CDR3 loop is CASSPEGVYGYTF. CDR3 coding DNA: TGTGCCAGCTCACCAGAGGGTGTCTATGGCTACACCTTC.

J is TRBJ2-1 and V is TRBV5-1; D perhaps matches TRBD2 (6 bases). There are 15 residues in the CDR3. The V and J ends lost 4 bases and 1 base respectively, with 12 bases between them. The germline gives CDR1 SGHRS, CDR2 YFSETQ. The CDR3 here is CASSLLAESYNEQFF. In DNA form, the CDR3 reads TGCGCCAGCAGCCTCTTAGCGGAGTCCTACAATGAGCAGTTCTTC.

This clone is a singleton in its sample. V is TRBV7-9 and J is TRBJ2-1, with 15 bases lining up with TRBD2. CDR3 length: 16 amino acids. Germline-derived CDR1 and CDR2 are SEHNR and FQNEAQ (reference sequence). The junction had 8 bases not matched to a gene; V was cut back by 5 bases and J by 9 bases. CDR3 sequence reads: CASSRTGTSGRFEQFF. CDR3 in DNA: TGTGCCAGCAGCAGAACCGGGACTAGCGGGAGGTTTGAGCAGTTCTTC.

CDR3 DNA: TGTGCCACCAGCAGAAAAACAGGGGCAACCGGGGAGCTGTTTTTT. Translation: CATSRKTGATGELFF. This sequence joins TRBV15 and TRBJ2-2; 7 bases map to TRBD1. The CDR3 loop spans 15 amino acids. V was clipped by 2 bases and J by 5 bases; unmatched bases: 5. Germline V gene data show CDR1 as LNHNV and CDR2 as YYDKDF (reference sequence).

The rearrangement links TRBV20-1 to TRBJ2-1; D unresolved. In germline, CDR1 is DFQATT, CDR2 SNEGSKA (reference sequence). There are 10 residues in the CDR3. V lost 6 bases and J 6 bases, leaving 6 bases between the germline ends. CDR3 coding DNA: TGCAGTGCCGCTAGCAATGAGCAGTTCTTC. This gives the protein CSAASNEQFF.

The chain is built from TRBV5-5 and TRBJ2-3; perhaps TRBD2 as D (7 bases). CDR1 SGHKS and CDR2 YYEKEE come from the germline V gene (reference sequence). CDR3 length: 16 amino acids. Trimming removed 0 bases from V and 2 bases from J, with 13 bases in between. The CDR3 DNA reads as TGTGCCAGCAGCTTGGTAGGGGGGAGGGCCACAGATACGCAGTATTTT. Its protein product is CASSLVGGRATDTQYF. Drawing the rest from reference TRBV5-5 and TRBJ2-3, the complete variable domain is DAGVTQSPTHLIKTRGQQVTLRCSPISGHKSVSWYQQVLGQGPQFIFQYYEKEERGRGNFPDRFSARQFPNYSSELNVNALLLGDSALYLCASSLVGGRATDTQYFGPGTRLTVL.

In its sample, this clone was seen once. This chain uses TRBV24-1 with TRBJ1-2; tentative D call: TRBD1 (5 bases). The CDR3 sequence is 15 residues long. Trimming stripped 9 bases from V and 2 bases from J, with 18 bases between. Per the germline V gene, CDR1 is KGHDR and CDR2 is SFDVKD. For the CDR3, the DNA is TGTGCCACCGCCGGGTGGGGGGATGCCAACTATGGCTACACCTTC. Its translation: CATAGWGDANYGYTF.

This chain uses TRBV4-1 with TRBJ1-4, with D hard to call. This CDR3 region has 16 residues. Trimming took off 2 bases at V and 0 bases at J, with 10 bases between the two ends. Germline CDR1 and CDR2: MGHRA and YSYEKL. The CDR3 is CASSQRVEATNEKLFF. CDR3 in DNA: TGCGCCAGCAGCCAAAGAGTCGAAGCAACTAATGAAAAACTGTTTTTT.

The CDR3 sequence is CASSKLAGPFPQETQYF. CDR3 coding DNA: TGTGCCAGTAGTAAGCTAGCGGGCCCCTTTCCCCAAGAGACCCAGTACTTC. The chain couples TRBV19 to TRBJ2-5, with 8 bases matching TRBD2. V lost 4 bases, J lost 1 base, and 11 bases stayed unmatched. The germline V gene encodes CDR1 LNHDA and CDR2 SQIVND (reference sequence). The CDR3 runs to 17 residues. The whole variable domain, remainder taken from reference TRBV19 and TRBJ2-5, is DGGITQSPKYLFRKEGQNVTLSCEQNLNHDAMYWYRQDPGQGLRLIYYSQIVNDFQKGDIAEGYSVSREKKESFPLTVTSAQKNPTAFYLCASSKLAGPFPQETQYFGPGTRLLVL.

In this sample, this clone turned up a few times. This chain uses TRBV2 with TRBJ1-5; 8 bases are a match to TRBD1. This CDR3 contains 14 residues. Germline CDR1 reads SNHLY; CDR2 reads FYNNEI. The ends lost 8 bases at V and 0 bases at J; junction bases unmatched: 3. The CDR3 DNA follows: TGTGCCAGCCGGACAGGGCCTAGCAATCAGCCCCAGCATTTT. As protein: CASRTGPSNQPQHF.

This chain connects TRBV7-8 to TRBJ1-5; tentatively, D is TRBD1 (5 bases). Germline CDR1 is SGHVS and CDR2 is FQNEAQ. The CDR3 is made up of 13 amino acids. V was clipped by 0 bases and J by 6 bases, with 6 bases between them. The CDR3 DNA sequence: TGTGCCAGCAGCTTAGCCGGGGGTCAGCCCCAGCATTTT. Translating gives CASSLAGGQPQHF.

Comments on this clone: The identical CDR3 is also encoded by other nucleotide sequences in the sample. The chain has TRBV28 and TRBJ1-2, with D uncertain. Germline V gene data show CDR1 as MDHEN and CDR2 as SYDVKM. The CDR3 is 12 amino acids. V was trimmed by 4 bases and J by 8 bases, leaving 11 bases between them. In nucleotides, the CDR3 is TGTGCCAGCAGTTCCCGCGGACTAGGCTACACCTTC. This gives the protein CASSSRGLGYTF.

The DNA of the CDR3 is TGCGCCAGCAGTCCGGCGACAGGGGTAGGCAATCAGCCCCAGCATTTT. Translation: CASSPATGVGNQPQHF. The chain links TRBV10-2 to TRBJ1-5, with 8 bases lining up with TRBD1. The V gene's germline CDR1 is WSHSY and CDR2 SAAADI. With 5 bases clipped from V and 2 bases from J, the junction kept 8 bases outside the gene matches. The CDR3 length is 16 residues.

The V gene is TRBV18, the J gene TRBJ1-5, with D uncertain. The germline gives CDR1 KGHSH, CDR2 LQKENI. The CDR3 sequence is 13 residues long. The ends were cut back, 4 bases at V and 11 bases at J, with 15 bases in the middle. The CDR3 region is CASSLNRGPAQHF. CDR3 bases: TGTGCCAGCTCACTCAATAGAGGGCCAGCCCAGCATTTT.

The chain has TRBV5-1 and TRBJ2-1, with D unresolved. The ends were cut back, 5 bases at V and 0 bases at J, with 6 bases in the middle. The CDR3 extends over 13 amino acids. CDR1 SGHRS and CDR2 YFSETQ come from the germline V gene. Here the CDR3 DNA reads TGCGCCAGCAGGCCGGGCTCCTACAATGAGCAGTTCTTC. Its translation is CASRPGSYNEQFF.